What follows is one T cell receptor beta chain and its context. The data originate from a study of T cell changes during pregnancy in multiple sclerosis. Method: immunoSEQ multiplex PCR; TCRdb's copy keeps in-frame clones and lacks some. Found here are around 29,000 clones, around 89% of them singletons; the top ten hold approximately 3.8%. This CDR3 contains 19 residues. The V segment lost 4 bases and the J segment 3 bases; nucleotides outside the gene matches: 12. Germline CDR1 and CDR2: SEHNR and FQNEAQ (reference sequence). Sample: CD4+ T cells from peripheral blood mononuclear cells, taken in the first trimester of pregnancy. The TCR sequence derives from a female donor in good health, enrolled as a control in a pregnancy study. The V gene is TRBV7-9, the J gene TRBJ2-6; 10 bases are shared with TRBD1. CDR3 nucleotide sequence: TGTGCCAGCAGCTCAAACCCCGGGACAGGGGAGGGTGGGGCCAACGTCCTGACTTTC. Encoded protein: CASSSNPGTGEGGANVLTF.